This TCR beta chain is drawn from a study of shared clonotypes between healthy human individuals. Whole-study context: Aged 18 to 49, the donors were a couple of women and three men. Whole-study results and caveats: Rarefaction exposed incomplete sorted-subset sequencing despite large depth.

Regarding this clone: Antigen unknown.

From germline, CDR1 is SEHNR and CDR2 FQNEAQ (reference sequence). Deletions cut 5 bases from V and 5 bases from J, with 16 bases between. This CDR3 is 14 amino acids long. Splitting of CD4+ cells produced CD45RA+ naive and CD45RA-negative memory subsets. It was across several immunoSEQ plates that each subset's genomic DNA was evenly split. Sequencing used immunoSEQ multiplex PCR; TCRdb keeps in-frame clones, though not all of them. The sample lists over 1.5 million clones; 95% to 99% were seen once. The sample consisted of naive CD4+ T cells sorted from blood. Indicated subset: CD45RA+ positively selected. The V call is TRBV7-9, the J call TRBJ2-7, with D possibly matching TRBD1 (6 bases). The receptor's source is a man under 40 in good health. The CDR3 is CASSREQGTHEQYF. The CDR3 DNA sequence: TGTGCCAGCAGCCGAGAGCAGGGGACCCACGAGCAGTACTTC.